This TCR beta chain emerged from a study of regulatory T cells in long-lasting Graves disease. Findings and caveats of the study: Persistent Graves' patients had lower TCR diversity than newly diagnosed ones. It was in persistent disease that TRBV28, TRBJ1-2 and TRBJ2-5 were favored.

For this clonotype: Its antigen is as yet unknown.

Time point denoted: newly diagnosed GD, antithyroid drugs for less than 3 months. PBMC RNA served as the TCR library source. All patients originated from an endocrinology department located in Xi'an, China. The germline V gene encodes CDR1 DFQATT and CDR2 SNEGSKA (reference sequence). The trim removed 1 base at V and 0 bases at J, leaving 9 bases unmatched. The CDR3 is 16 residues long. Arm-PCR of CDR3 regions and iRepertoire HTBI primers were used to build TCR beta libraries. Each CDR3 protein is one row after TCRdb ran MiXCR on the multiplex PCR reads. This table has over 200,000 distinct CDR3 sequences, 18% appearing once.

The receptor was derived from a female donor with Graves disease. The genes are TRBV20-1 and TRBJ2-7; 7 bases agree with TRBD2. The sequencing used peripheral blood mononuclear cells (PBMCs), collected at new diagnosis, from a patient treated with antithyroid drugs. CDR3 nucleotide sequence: TGCAGTGCTAGAGGGGGGGGGGGACGGCCCTCCTACGAGCAGTACTTC. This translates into CSARGGGGRPSYEQYF.